This T cell receptor (beta chain) was profiled in a study of control samples from healthy donors and cancer patients (dated by TCRdb to the early 2020s). Comments on this clone: The antigen it recognizes is unknown. There are no base qualities to consult, and no much larger clone falls within one base.

The germline V gene encodes CDR1 SGHDT and CDR2 YYEEEE. Spanning cysteine to phenylalanine, the CDR3 consists of 13 amino acids. Just CDR3 DNA is preserved here, 39 bases in frame from base 1. V was cut back by 3 bases and J by 6 bases, leaving a gap of 12 bases between them. Libraries were constructed by the immunoSEQ multiplex PCR assay. TCRdb took over this immuneACCESS table, retaining in-frame rearrangements with V and J assigned. Such tables are incomplete; in checked studies, under half of the missing clones stem from an unresolved V gene, and the remainder is unexplained. The sample table records tens of thousands of clones; roughly 89% of these occur just once. Clones ranked in the top ten supply 4.5% to 7% of the sample.

The sequence links TRBV5-6 to TRBJ1-1; the D gene remains uncertain. The TCR originated in a man aged 45 to 65 in good health. The sequenced sample was blood. The DNA sequence reads TGTGCCAGCAGCTGGGATTTGAGCTCTGAAGCTTTCTTT. Its amino acids are CASSWDLSSEAFF. Reference TRBV5-6 and TRBJ1-1 proteins supply the regions before and after the CDR3; the full variable domain is: DAGVTQSPTHLIKTRGQQVTLRCSPKSGHDTVSWYQQALGQGPQFIFQYYEEEERQRGNFPDRFSGHQFPNYSSELNVNALLLGDSALYLCASSWDLSSEAFFGQGTRLTVV.